Listed below are T cell receptor beta chains from one sample, sequenced in a study of OX40 agonist ivuxolimab in advanced cancers. TCRdb keeps only in-frame clones here, not all; method: immunoSEQ multiplex PCR. This sample has 17,000 or so clones, with about 82% found just once. The specimen comprised CD4+ or CD8+ T cells sorted from blood, sampled in a trial of the OX40 agonist ivuxolimab. These receptor sequences come from an adult with an advanced solid tumor such as melanoma, head and neck, liver or kidney cancer. Both conserved end residues are part of each CDR3. A D gene is named only where the DNA matches it firmly. Clone sizes are given selectively: once, few, many, or a class where the clone is expanded.

J: TRBJ2-7
size: medium-sized
V: TRBV7-6
D: -
DNA: TGTGCCAGCTCCTCCCGCAGGGGAGGTCAGCAGTACTTC
CDR3: CASSSRRGGQQYF

J: TRBJ2-6
size: few
V: TRBV27
D: -
DNA: TGTGCCAGCAGTCCCCTCGGAGGGGCTGGGGCCAACGTCCTGACTTTC
CDR3: CASSPLGGAGANVLTF

J: TRBJ1-5
size: few
V: TRBV6-1
D: -
DNA: TGTGCCAGCAGTGATTATGGCAGGGATGATCAGCCCCAGCATTTT
CDR3: CASSDYGRDDQPQHF

J: TRBJ2-1
size: -
V: TRBV7-9
D: TRBD2
DNA: TGTGCCAGCAGCTCGACTCTAGCGGGAGCCTACAATGAGCAGTTCTTC
CDR3: CASSSTLAGAYNEQFF

J: TRBJ2-3
size: -
V: TRBV7-6
D: TRBD2
DNA: TGTGCCAGCAGCCCTCGGGCTAGCGGGGGGAGAGCAGATACGCAGTATTTT
CDR3: CASSPRASGGRADTQYF

J: TRBJ1-4
size: medium-sized
V: TRBV19
D: -
DNA: TGTGCCAGTAGTATGGGGGGTACTCATGAAAAACTGTTTTTT
CDR3: CASSMGGTHEKLFF

J: TRBJ2-5
size: -
V: TRBV29-1
D: -
DNA: TGCAGCGTTGGGATCCCACCGGATGCCCAGTACTTC
CDR3: CSVGIPPDAQYF

J: TRBJ2-2
size: -
V: TRBV7-2
D: TRBD1
DNA: TGTGCCAGCAGCTCGTCGTGGACAGGGAACACCGGGGAGCTGTTTTTT
CDR3: CASSSSWTGNTGELFF

J: TRBJ2-1
size: -
V: TRBV6-5
D: -
DNA: TGTGCCAGCAGTAGGCCCGGGAATGAGCAGTTCTTC
CDR3: CASSRPGNEQFF

J: TRBJ1-1
size: medium-sized
V: TRBV6-1
D: -
DNA: TGTGCCAGCAGTGAAGGCCCGAACACTGAAGCTTTCTTT
CDR3: CASSEGPNTEAFF

J: TRBJ2-2
size: -
V: TRBV29-1
D: -
DNA: TGCAGCGTAACCGGGACAACGAACACCGGGGAGCTGTTTTTT
CDR3: CSVTGTTNTGELFF

J: TRBJ1-1
size: -
V: TRBV27
D: TRBD1
DNA: TGTGCCAGCAGTTTATCGGCAGGGGGGACTGAAGCTTTCTTT
CDR3: CASSLSAGGTEAFF

J: TRBJ2-2
size: -
V: TRBV7-9
D: TRBD2
DNA: TGTGCCAGCAGTAATCGACTAGCTCCCGGGGAGCTGTTTTTT
CDR3: CASSNRLAPGELFF

J: TRBJ2-7
size: -
V: TRBV13
D: TRBD1
DNA: TGTGCCAGCGGACAGGGGGCGCTTTACGAGCAGTACTTC
CDR3: CASGQGALYEQYF

J: TRBJ2-7
size: -
V: TRBV11-2
D: -
DNA: TGTGCCAGCTCCTGGGGGCCCCGGAAGACCTACGAGCAGTACTTC
CDR3: CASSWGPRKTYEQYF

J: TRBJ2-3
size: few
V: TRBV9
D: -
DNA: TGTGCCAGCAGCAACGGCTTGGGGGGCACAGATACGCAGTATTTT
CDR3: CASSNGLGGTDTQYF

J: TRBJ2-5
size: -
V: TRBV11-1
D: TRBD2
DNA: TGTGCCAGCAGCGGGGGGACTAGAGATGGAGAGACCCAGTACTTC
CDR3: CASSGGTRDGETQYF

J: TRBJ1-2
size: -
V: TRBV4-1
D: TRBD1
DNA: TGCGCCAGCAGCCAAGAACAGGGGGCTAACTATGGCTACACCTTC
CDR3: CASSQEQGANYGYTF

J: TRBJ1-2
size: -
V: TRBV10-3
D: TRBD1
DNA: TGTGCCATCAGAGACAGGGGGGAAGAACGCTACACCTTC
CDR3: CAIRDRGEERYTF

J: TRBJ1-1
size: -
V: TRBV7-9
D: TRBD1
DNA: TGTGCCAGCAGCCCACAGGGGCGAGGGACTGAAGCTTTCTTT
CDR3: CASSPQGRGTEAFF

J: TRBJ2-5
size: -
V: TRBV4-1
D: -
DNA: TGCGCCAGCAGCGCCAGTCCAGGGGAGGGGGAGACCCAGTACTTC
CDR3: CASSASPGEGETQYF

J: TRBJ2-1
size: -
V: TRBV5-4
D: -
DNA: TGTGCCAGCGGGGAGACAGCATACAATGAGCAGTTCTTC
CDR3: CASGETAYNEQFF

J: TRBJ2-5
size: -
V: TRBV5-6
D: -
DNA: TGTGCCAGCAGCTTAGCGGCTGATCAAGAGACCCAGTACTTC
CDR3: CASSLAADQETQYF

J: TRBJ2-1
size: once
V: TRBV27
D: TRBD2
DNA: TGTGCCATCTTAGCGGGAAGGGATGAGCAGTTCTTC
CDR3: CAILAGRDEQFF

J: TRBJ1-4
size: -
V: TRBV6-5
D: -
DNA: TGTGCCAGCAGTTCCCCCCGGGGCAGGGAGGAAAAACTGTTTTTT
CDR3: CASSSPRGREEKLFF

J: TRBJ2-5
size: -
V: TRBV5-5
D: TRBD2
DNA: TGTGCCAGCAGCTCTTCTAGCGGGGGAGAGACCCAGTACTTC
CDR3: CASSSSSGGETQYF

J: TRBJ1-5
size: once
V: TRBV2
D: -
DNA: TGTGCCAGCAGTGACGGGGCCGGGGGTAGGTTGAGCAATCAGCCCCAGCATTTT
CDR3: CASSDGAGGRLSNQPQHF

J: TRBJ1-2
size: -
V: TRBV29-1
D: -
DNA: TGCAGCGTCATTCGTCTCGGACAGTACTATGGCTACACCTTC
CDR3: CSVIRLGQYYGYTF

J: TRBJ2-3
size: -
V: TRBV2
D: -
DNA: TGTGCCAGCAGTGGATCTCGCAGGGTTCTAGCAGATACGCAGTATTTT
CDR3: CASSGSRRVLADTQYF

J: TRBJ2-2
size: -
V: TRBV27
D: -
DNA: TGTGCCAGCAGACCTACAGGGGAGGGCACCGGGGAGCTGTTTTTT
CDR3: CASRPTGEGTGELFF

J: TRBJ1-4
size: few
V: TRBV27
D: -
DNA: TGTGCCAGCAGTTCGAGCTACCCCAGGGCTAATGAAAAACTGTTTTTT
CDR3: CASSSSYPRANEKLFF

J: TRBJ1-1
size: -
V: TRBV19
D: -
DNA: TGTGCCAGTAGTATTCGGCAGTACACTGAAGCTTTCTTT
CDR3: CASSIRQYTEAFF

J: TRBJ2-2
size: -
V: TRBV19
D: -
DNA: TGTGCCAGTAGTATAGGTCCACAGGGGGGGAGCACCGGGGAGCTGTTTTTT
CDR3: CASSIGPQGGSTGELFF

J: TRBJ2-3
size: -
V: TRBV6-4
D: TRBD2
DNA: TGTGCCAGCCAAGTGGCTGCGGGAGTAACAGATACGCAGTATTTT
CDR3: CASQVAAGVTDTQYF

J: TRBJ1-2
size: -
V: TRBV30
D: -
DNA: TGTGCCTGGAGTTCTACGGGGAAAGGGGATGGCTACACCTTC
CDR3: CAWSSTGKGDGYTF

J: TRBJ2-1
size: -
V: TRBV7-9
D: -
DNA: TGTGCCAGCAGCAGTAGTGGTTCGGATGAGCAGTTCTTC
CDR3: CASSSSGSDEQFF

J: TRBJ2-1
size: once
V: TRBV7-3
D: -
DNA: TGTGCCAGCAGCCCTAATTTGCGTATTAGTGAGCAGTTCTTC
CDR3: CASSPNLRISEQFF

J: TRBJ1-4
size: -
V: TRBV28
D: -
DNA: TGTGCCAGCAGTGACCCAGGGGACGGCAGTAATGAAAAACTGTTTTTT
CDR3: CASSDPGDGSNEKLFF

J: TRBJ1-4
size: -
V: TRBV5-3
D: -
DNA: TGTGCCAGCAGCTACGTGCCTAATGAAAAACTGTTTTTT
CDR3: CASSYVPNEKLFF

J: TRBJ2-7
size: -
V: TRBV28
D: -
DNA: TGTGCCAGCAGGCCAGCTTTGAGGGATTACGAGCAGTACTTC
CDR3: CASRPALRDYEQYF

J: TRBJ1-2
size: -
V: TRBV6-5
D: -
DNA: TGTGCCAGCACTTCGGTCACAGGGAACCTCTATGGCTACACCTTC
CDR3: CASTSVTGNLYGYTF

J: TRBJ1-2
size: -
V: TRBV27
D: -
DNA: TGTGCCAGCAGCACAGGGCTACAGTCTAACTATGGCTACACCTTC
CDR3: CASSTGLQSNYGYTF

J: TRBJ2-7
size: -
V: TRBV10-1
D: -
DNA: TGCGCCAGCAGTGAGTCGACGGGGCTCTACGAGCAGTACTTC
CDR3: CASSESTGLYEQYF

J: TRBJ2-1
size: -
V: TRBV9
D: -
DNA: TGTGCCAGCAGTCCACAGGGAAACTCCTACAATGAGCAGTTCTTC
CDR3: CASSPQGNSYNEQFF

J: TRBJ2-4
size: once
V: TRBV5-6
D: -
DNA: TGTGCCAGCAGCTTGGCCGCGACCCTAGCCAAAAACATTCAGTACTTC
CDR3: CASSLAATLAKNIQYF

J: TRBJ1-2
size: -
V: TRBV4-1
D: TRBD1
DNA: TGCGCCAGCAATAACAGGGGGCGCGACTATGGCTACACCTTC
CDR3: CASNNRGRDYGYTF